Here is one T cell receptor (beta chain) with its context. The target antigen is unknown. This record belongs to a study of blood T cells in healthy people across ages. General study results and limits: Higher diversity, along with more naive CD4+ cells, distinguished long-lived donors from aged donors.

Primed by a sample-barcoded 5' primer and a J-beta primer mix, a second PCR proceeded for 7 to 11 cycles. Tagging of each cDNA molecule was performed by a template-switch adaptor with 12 random nucleotides. MiXCR was run by TCRdb on the 5' RACE reads, yielding one entry per CDR3 protein. The data show some 1.6 million distinct CDR3 sequences, about 31% seen once. Donors gave around 9.3 milliliters of peripheral blood apiece. Isolation per sample recovered at least 7 million PBMCs. The source is a woman aged 25 to 39 in good health. The sequenced sample was blood.

CDR3 amino acids: CSALGGISTGELFF. The CDR3 DNA is TGCAGCGCCTTAGGTGGGATTAGTACCGGGGAGCTGTTTTTT. The rearrangement links TRBV29-1 to TRBJ2-2, with D unresolved. The CDR3 runs 14 residues. Germline CDR1 reads SQVTM; CDR2 reads ANQGSEA. Trimming took 7 bases from V and 5 from J, leaving 17 bases between them.